This TCR beta chain comes out of a study of cytomegalovirus exposure and HLA in healthy donors. Study-level points and caveats: Earlier results showed most TCR beta V segments being productive about 87% or about 30% of the time. According to reports, the classifier identified cytomegalovirus status with high specificity and sensitivity. Certain sequence variants were highly shared and formed a cluster, and this cluster was likely a sequencing artifact.

This PCR relied on a set of 60 Vbeta primers and 13 Jbeta primers. Produced via immunoSEQ multiplex PCR; TCRdb's table is partial and in-frame only. Among some 92,000 clones listed, around 75% were seen once. Trimming left V 3 bases short and J 4 bases short, with 13 bases between. The CDR3 consists of 14 residues. Germline-derived CDR1 and CDR2 are GTSNPN and SVGIG (reference sequence). Turning to this clone: The antigen remains unidentified. This same CDR3 is encoded by further DNA sequences in the sample.

Sequencing used PBMCs. The source is a man between 18 and 35 years old in good health and CMV-seropositive. The V and J genes are TRBV30 and TRBJ1-3; D might be TRBD1 (5 bases). The CDR3 coding sequence is TGTGCCTGGAGCCTCGGGGGGTCCGGAAACACCATATATTTT. Residues: CAWSLGGSGNTIYF.